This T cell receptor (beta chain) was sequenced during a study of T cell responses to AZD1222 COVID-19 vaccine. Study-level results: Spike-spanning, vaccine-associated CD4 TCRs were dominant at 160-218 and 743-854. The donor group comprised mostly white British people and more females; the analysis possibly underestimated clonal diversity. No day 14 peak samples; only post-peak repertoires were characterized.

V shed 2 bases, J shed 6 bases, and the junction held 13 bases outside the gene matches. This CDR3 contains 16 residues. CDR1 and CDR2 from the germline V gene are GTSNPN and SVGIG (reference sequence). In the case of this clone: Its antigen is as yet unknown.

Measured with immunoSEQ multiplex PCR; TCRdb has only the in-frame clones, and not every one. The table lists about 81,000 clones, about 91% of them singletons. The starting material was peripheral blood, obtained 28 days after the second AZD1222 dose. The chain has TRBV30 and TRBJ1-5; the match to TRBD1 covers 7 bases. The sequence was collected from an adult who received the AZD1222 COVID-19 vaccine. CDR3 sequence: CAWSSGWEGAGQPQHF. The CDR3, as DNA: TGTGCCTGGAGTTCCGGTTGGGAGGGGGCGGGTCAGCCCCAGCATTTT.